The 19 T cell receptor beta chains below come from one sample, sequenced in a study of cytotoxic CD8 clonotypes in ibrutinib-treated CLL. Profiling relied on immunoSEQ multiplex PCR, and the TCRdb table lists in-frame clones only, not all of them. Of some 200,000 clones in the sample, 72% are singletons; the top ten hold 13%. The starting material was PBMCs, obtained after 24 months of ibrutinib treatment. The receptors shown here come from a human donor with chronic lymphocytic leukemia.

The V gene is TRBV7-9, the J gene TRBJ2-1, with TRBD2 identical over 8 bases. V lost 6 bases, J lost 3 bases, and 13 bases stayed unmatched. This CDR3 is 17 amino acids long. Germline V CDR1 and CDR2: SEHNR, FQNEAQ (reference sequence). DNA of the CDR3: TGTGCCAGCAGGTCTACTAGCGGAAAAATCCTCTACAATGAGCAGTTCTTC. Translated: CASRSTSGKILYNEQFF.

This clone occurred a few times. The chain has TRBV11-2 and TRBJ1-4; a weak D match, TRBD1 (5 bases). Germline CDR1 is SGHAT and CDR2 is FQNNGV. Trimming pared 7 bases from V and 10 bases from J, leaving 10 bases between. This CDR3 contains 11 residues. The CDR3 sequence: CASTLGAKLFF. In DNA, the CDR3 is TGTGCCAGCACCCTCGGGGCAAAACTGTTTTTT.

The chain has TRBV10-3 and TRBJ2-2, with D unresolved. Germline-derived CDR1 and CDR2 are ENHRY and SYGVKD. V lost 3 bases and J lost 7, with 9 bases in between. The CDR3 spans 13 residues. The CDR3 loop reads CAISEGPDGELFF. CDR3 nucleotide sequence: TGTGCCATCAGTGAAGGGCCTGACGGGGAGCTGTTTTTT.

The chain is built from TRBV19 and TRBJ2-1, with 8 bases aligning to TRBD2. The CDR3 runs 16 residues. Germline loops: CDR1 LNHDA, CDR2 SQIVND (reference sequence). J was trimmed by 6 bases and V by 4 bases; bases with no gene match: 11. DNA of the CDR3: TGTGCCAGTAGTACAGGTGTCCAGCGGGAGATCAATGAGCAGTTCTTC. The encoded protein is CASSTGVQREINEQFF. The complete variable domain, with remaining parts taken from reference TRBV19 and TRBJ2-1, reads DGGITQSPKYLFRKEGQNVTLSCEQNLNHDAMYWYRQDPGQGLRLIYYSQIVNDFQKGDIAEGYSVSREKKESFPLTVTSAQKNPTAFYLCASSTGVQREINEQFFGPGTRLTVL.

The chain recombines TRBV5-1 with TRBJ1-5; D possibly corresponds to TRBD1 (5 bases). CDR3 length: 16 amino acids. V gave up 1 base and J gave up 4 bases, with 15 bases separating them. CDR1 and CDR2 from the germline V gene are SGHRS and YFSETQ. Here the CDR3 reads CASSLTGGRPNQPQHF. As DNA, the CDR3 is TGCGCCAGCAGCTTGACAGGTGGCCGCCCGAATCAGCCCCAGCATTTT.

This chain uses TRBV18 with TRBJ2-1; 7 bases match TRBD1. J was trimmed by 2 bases and V by 3 bases; bases with no gene match: 1. CDR1 is KGHSH and CDR2 is LQKENI in the germline V gene. There are 14 residues in the CDR3. The CDR3, as DNA: TGTGCCAGCTCACCGGGGACAGCCTACAATGAGCAGTTCTTC. Translation gives CASSPGTAYNEQFF.

The CDR3 region is CASSPPGTGYRYNEQFF. The CDR3 region has the DNA TGTGCCAGCTCACCGCCCGGGACAGGGTATCGCTACAATGAGCAGTTCTTC. The rearrangement uses TRBV18 and TRBJ2-1; 9 positions agree with TRBD1. CDR3 size: 17 residues. V lost 3 bases to trimming and J lost 3 bases; unmatched junction nucleotides: 9. Per germline, CDR1 KGHSH and CDR2 LQKENI.

This clone was recorded many times. The chain has TRBV6-4 and TRBJ1-5; D uncertain. Between the trimmed V and J ends, which lost 2 bases and 3 bases, there was a span of 8 bases. CDR1 MRHNA and CDR2 SNTAGT come from the germline V gene. The CDR3 is made up of 14 amino acids. For the CDR3, the DNA is TGTGCCAGCAGTGACCCACTTCCCAATCAGCCCCAGCATTTT. It specifies CASSDPLPNQPQHF.

The rearrangement links TRBV7-6 to TRBJ2-2; tentative D call: TRBD2 (5 bases). The germline gives CDR1 SGHVS, CDR2 FNYEAQ. The CDR3 length is 14 residues. V gave up 3 bases and J gave up 5 bases, with 10 bases separating them. CDR3 loop: CASSFLGETGELFF. CDR3 sequence (DNA): TGTGCCAGCAGCTTTCTCGGGGAGACCGGGGAGCTGTTTTTT.

CDR3 protein: CASSQDVRGTYEQYF. Here the CDR3 DNA reads TGCGCCAGCAGCCAAGACGTCCGGGGAACCTACGAGCAGTACTTC. This rearrangement joins TRBV4-1 to TRBJ2-7; TRBD2 is a possible D gene (5 bases). V was shortened by 0 bases and J by 2 bases, with 11 bases between the two germline ends. The CDR3 sequence is 15 residues long. Looked up from germline, CDR1 is MGHRA and CDR2 is YSYEKL.

The J gene is TRBJ2-6, the V gene TRBV19; TRBD1 matches 9 bases. The V gene's germline CDR1 is LNHDA and CDR2 SQIVND (reference sequence). V was pared by 1 base and J by 1 base, with 2 bases of the junction left unmatched. CDR3 length: 17 residues. CDR3 region: CASSIGTGVSGANVLTF. The CDR3 nucleotides are TGTGCCAGTAGTATAGGGACAGGGGTATCTGGGGCCAACGTCCTGACTTTC.

The gene calls are TRBV25-1 and TRBJ2-3; TRBD2 is a possible D gene (7 bases). Germline V CDR1 and CDR2: MGHDK, SYGVNS. This CDR3 region has 17 residues. Trimming stripped 1 base from V and 5 bases from J, with 19 bases between. CDR3: CASSELGGGGRQDTQYF. Here the CDR3 DNA reads TGTGCCAGCAGTGAATTAGGAGGGGGAGGGCGTCAAGATACGCAGTATTTT.

The genes are TRBV9 and TRBJ2-1; no clear D. The CDR3 is made up of 12 amino acids. Germline loops: CDR1 SGDLS, CDR2 YYNGEE. Trimming shortened V by 0 bases and J by 15 bases, and 13 bases separated the two germline ends. CDR3 in amino acids: CASSVDYGVLFF. CDR3 DNA sequence: TGTGCCAGCAGCGTAGATTATGGTGTTCTGTTCTTC.

V gene TRBV29-1 combines with J gene TRBJ2-7; TRBD2 aligns across 9 bases. The germline V gene encodes CDR1 SQVTM and CDR2 ANQGSEA. The junction had 5 bases not matched to a gene; V was cut back by 4 bases and J by 4 bases. CDR3 length equals 13 residues. The CDR3 DNA is TGCAGCGTTGTTGCGGGAGGGCCTTACGAGCAGTACTTC. Translated, it gives CSVVAGGPYEQYF.

The gene calls are TRBV29-1 and TRBJ2-5, with TRBD2 identical over 14 bases. The CDR3 covers 17 residues. V lost 6 bases and J lost 5; bases outside the gene matches: 14. CDR1 is SQVTM and CDR2 is ANQGSEA in the germline V gene. The chain's CDR3 is CSVALVVGTSGSETQYF. The CDR3 DNA reads as TGCAGCGTCGCCCTAGTCGTCGGGACTAGCGGGAGTGAGACCCAGTACTTC. The full variable domain, rest sourced from reference TRBV29-1 and TRBJ2-5, is SAVISQKPSRDICQRGTSLTIQCQVDSQVTMMFWYRQQPGQSLTLIATANQGSEATYESGFVIDKFPISRPNLTFSTLTVSNMSPEDSSIYLCSVALVVGTSGSETQYFGPGTRLLVL.

This chain links TRBV5-4 with TRBJ2-3; no reliable D call. The V gene's germline CDR1 is SGHNT and CDR2 YYREEE (reference sequence). The V end lost 1 base, the J end lost 2 bases, and 8 bases lay between the germline ends. The CDR3 totals 14 residues. The CDR3 sequence: CASSLSDYTDTQYF. The CDR3 nucleotides are TGTGCCAGCAGCTTGTCCGATTACACAGATACGCAGTATTTT.

The genes are TRBV9 and TRBJ2-7, with D perhaps TRBD1 (6 bases). Per germline, CDR1 SGDLS and CDR2 YYNGEE. The CDR3 is 17 residues long. V shed 4 bases and J shed 5 bases, with 25 bases lying between them. The CDR3 loop is CASSPKPLGAQRNEQYF. The CDR3 nucleotides are TGTGCCAGCAGCCCTAAACCCTTGGGGGCCCAGAGGAACGAGCAGTACTTC.

The chain links TRBV27 to TRBJ2-5; D gene unclear. The CDR3 has 13 residues. The germline V gene has CDR1 MNHEY and CDR2 SMNVEV (reference sequence). Trimming removed 7 bases at V and 2 bases at J, with 11 bases between. DNA for the CDR3: TGTGCCAGCAAACGGCACGGGCAAGAGACCCAGTACTTC. Amino acid sequence: CASKRHGQETQYF.

This chain joins TRBV10-1 and TRBJ2-1; D remains ambiguous. With 3 bases removed from V and 9 bases from J, the gap between germline ends came to 15 bases. CDR3 length: 14 amino acids. CDR1 WNHNN and CDR2 SYGVQD come from the germline V gene (reference sequence). The CDR3 region is CASSEYSKASEQFF. The CDR3 nucleotides are TGCGCCAGCAGTGAATACTCTAAGGCCTCTGAGCAGTTCTTC.